Listed below are T cell receptor beta chains from one sample, sequenced in a study of cytomegalovirus exposure and HLA in healthy donors. Clones were read by immunoSEQ multiplex PCR, and TCRdb kept only the in-frame ones, dropping some. The table records around 150,000 clones, approximately 80% of them present only once. Sequenced sample: PBMCs. Receptors were obtained from a male donor in good health and CMV-seronegative. Both conserved end residues are part of each CDR3. D genes are given only for firm matches. The listing skips clone size in some rows; elsewhere it reads once, few, many or a size class.

>TRBJ2-2|TRBV19|.|.
CASSIRGIGELFF
TGTGCCAGTAGTATCAGAGGTATCGGGGAGCTGTTTTTT
>TRBJ2-5|TRBV7-8|.|.
CASSKNGGVGETQYF
TGTGCCAGCAGTAAAAACGGAGGGGTAGGGGAGACCCAGTACTTC
>TRBJ2-1|TRBV6-1|.|.
CASSEAGGNEQFF
TGTGCCAGCAGTGAAGCAGGAGGCAATGAGCAGTTCTTC
>TRBJ2-3|TRBV4-3|.|.
CASSQDVQGSDTQYF
TGCGCCAGCAGCCAAGATGTCCAGGGATCAGATACGCAGTATTTT
>TRBJ2-3|TRBV7-6|.|.
CASSYGQSTDTQYF
TGTGCCAGCAGCTATGGACAGAGCACAGATACGCAGTATTTT
>TRBJ2-3|TRBV18|.|.
CASSPYPGGRPDTQYF
TGTGCCAGCTCACCGTACCCCGGGGGGCGACCTGATACGCAGTATTTT
>TRBJ2-7|TRBV28|.|.
CASSWGHEQYF
TGTGCCAGCAGTTGGGGGCACGAGCAGTACTTC
>TRBJ1-2|TRBV13|.|.
CASSFQGVANYGYTF
TGTGCCAGCAGCTTTCAAGGGGTAGCTAACTATGGCTACACCTTC
>TRBJ1-1|TRBV30|.|.
CAWRGGVTEAFF
TGTGCCTGGAGGGGGGGGGTTACTGAAGCTTTCTTT
>TRBJ2-2|TRBV28|TRBD1|.
CASSARTGILNTGELFF
TGTGCCAGCAGTGCCCGGACAGGGATCTTGAACACCGGGGAGCTGTTTTTT
>TRBJ2-6|TRBV2|TRBD1|.
CASSGGSLSGANVLTF
TGTGCCAGTTCAGGGGGTAGTCTCTCTGGGGCCAACGTCCTGACTTTC
>TRBJ1-1|TRBV5-1|.|.
CASSNQGSTEAFF
TGCGCCAGCAGCAACCAGGGGAGTACTGAAGCTTTCTTT
>TRBJ1-2|TRBV7-9|.|.
CASGRPGSNYGYTF
TGTGCCAGCGGCAGGCCAGGGTCTAACTATGGCTACACCTTC
>TRBJ2-5|TRBV2|.|once
CASSETGIQTQYF
TGTGCCAGCAGTGAAACCGGTATCCAGACCCAGTACTTC
>TRBJ1-3|TRBV6-6|TRBD1|.
CASRPNRGSGNTIYF
TGTGCCAGCAGACCCAACAGGGGCTCTGGAAACACCATATATTTT
>TRBJ2-5|TRBV9|TRBD2|.
CASSPPGGGLQETQYF
TGTGCCAGCAGCCCACCCGGCGGGGGTTTGCAAGAGACCCAGTACTTC
>TRBJ2-5|TRBV19|TRBD2|.
CASSPAGGQETQYF
TGTGCCAGTAGTCCAGCGGGAGGCCAAGAGACCCAGTACTTC
>TRBJ2-2|TRBV7-8|TRBD1|.
CASSGTANTGELFF
TGTGCCAGCAGCGGGACAGCGAACACCGGGGAGCTGTTTTTT
>TRBJ1-1|TRBV28|.|.
CASSGAGRTEAFF
TGTGCCAGCAGTGGGGCGGGACGAACTGAAGCTTTCTTT
>TRBJ1-5|TRBV7-3|.|.
CASSLFGGSNQPQHF
TGTGCCAGCAGCTTATTCGGGGGGAGCAATCAGCCCCAGCATTTT
>TRBJ2-2|TRBV4-1|.|.
CASSQALDLAGELFF
TGCGCCAGCAGCCAAGCCTTGGACTTAGCCGGGGAGCTGTTTTTT
>TRBJ1-2|TRBV4-3|.|.
CASSQEAANYGYTF
TGCGCCAGCAGCCAAGAAGCGGCTAACTATGGCTACACCTTC
>TRBJ2-7|TRBV11-1|TRBD1|.
CASSLGERNDRGPPYEQYF
TGTGCCAGCAGCTTAGGGGAAAGAAACGACAGGGGTCCCCCCTACGAGCAGTACTTC
>TRBJ1-2|TRBV7-9|.|few
CASSRPGLNYGYTF
TGTGCCAGCAGCCGACCAGGCCTTAACTATGGCTACACCTTC
>TRBJ2-7|TRBV7-9|TRBD2|.
CASSGGGSYEQYF
TGTGCCAGCAGCGGGGGGGGGTCTTACGAGCAGTACTTC
>TRBJ2-1|TRBV13|.|.
CASSLEGNEQFF
TGTGCCAGCAGCTTAGAGGGGAATGAGCAGTTCTTC
>TRBJ1-1|TRBV5-6|TRBD1|few
CASSLPGGQPTEAFF
TGTGCCAGCAGCTTACCTGGGGGACAGCCTACTGAAGCTTTCTTT
>TRBJ1-3|TRBV28|.|.
CASSLGAHSGNTIYF
TGTGCCAGCAGTCTTGGGGCCCACTCTGGAAACACCATATATTTT
>TRBJ2-2|TRBV10-3|.|.
CASQGQGTGELFF
TGTGCCAGCCAGGGGCAGGGGACCGGGGAGCTGTTTTTT
>TRBJ2-5|TRBV30|.|.
CAWSVQGGETQYF
TGTGCCTGGAGTGTACAAGGCGGAGAGACCCAGTACTTC
>TRBJ2-3|TRBV7-2|TRBD1|.
CASSSRWDRPSDTQYF
TGTGCCAGCAGCTCTCGTTGGGACAGGCCGTCAGATACGCAGTATTTT
>TRBJ2-1|TRBV9|.|.
CASSVGPPTESSYNEQFF
TGTGCCAGCAGCGTAGGACCCCCGACAGAGAGCTCCTACAATGAGCAGTTCTTC
>TRBJ1-1|TRBV9|.|.
CASSPRPDSNTEAFF
TGTGCCAGCAGCCCTCGACCCGACAGCAACACTGAAGCTTTCTTT
>TRBJ1-1|TRBV7-2|TRBD1|.
CASSRDRVAEAFF
TGTGCCAGCAGCAGGGACAGGGTCGCTGAAGCTTTCTTT
>TRBJ2-6|TRBV4-1|TRBD2|.
CASSPTYSGGNSGANVLTF
TGCGCCAGCAGCCCAACCTACAGCGGGGGGAACTCTGGGGCCAACGTCCTGACTTTC
>TRBJ2-3|TRBV10-1|TRBD1|once
CASSETPGQGAVADTQYF
TGCGCCAGCAGTGAGACCCCGGGACAGGGGGCTGTGGCAGATACGCAGTATTTT